Listed below are T cell receptor beta chains from one sample, sequenced in a study of cytomegalovirus exposure and HLA in healthy donors. Clones were read by immunoSEQ multiplex PCR, and TCRdb kept only the in-frame ones, dropping some. The repertoire includes about 120,000 clones, 80% of them detected once, and approximately 9% sits in the top ten. The sample consisted of PBMCs. Source of these receptors: a man aged 25 to 40 in good health and CMV-seropositive. Both conserved end residues are part of each CDR3. The D gene is left open where the match is weak. Rows may omit the clone size; those that give it use once, few, many or a size class.

D gene | J gene | CDR3 length | clone size | V gene | CDR3 protein | CDR3 DNA
TRBD2 | TRBJ2-3 | 16 | . | TRBV2 | CASTRLAGGSTDTQYF | TGTGCCAGCACGAGGCTAGCGGGGGGCAGCACAGATACGCAGTATTTT
. | TRBJ2-4 | 15 | . | TRBV2 | CASSEARGRGEAQYF | TGTGCCAGCAGTGAAGCGCGAGGCAGGGGCGAGGCTCAGTACTTC
TRBD2 | TRBJ2-2 | 15 | . | TRBV7-9 | CASSYSGTSAGELFF | TGTGCCAGCAGCTACAGTGGGACTAGTGCCGGGGAGCTGTTTTTT
. | TRBJ1-5 | 12 | . | TRBV25-1 | CATTEEGQPQHF | TGTGCCACCACTGAGGAGGGTCAGCCCCAGCATTTT
TRBD2 | TRBJ2-5 | 14 | few | TRBV5-1 | CASSHRGDQETQYF | TGCGCCAGCAGCCACCGGGGGGACCAAGAGACCCAGTACTTC
TRBD1 | TRBJ1-1 | 16 | . | TRBV10-1 | CASSYARDRGLAEAFF | TGCGCCAGCAGCTACGCCCGGGACAGGGGACTCGCTGAAGCTTTCTTT
TRBD1 | TRBJ2-2 | 16 | . | TRBV5-6 | CASSLSGQGATGELFF | TGTGCCAGCAGCTTGTCCGGACAGGGGGCGACCGGGGAGCTGTTTTTT
TRBD1 | TRBJ2-5 | 15 | . | TRBV29-1 | CSVEGRQGAIETQYF | TGCAGCGTTGAAGGTCGGCAGGGGGCGATCGAGACCCAGTACTTC
. | TRBJ1-6 | 16 | . | TRBV19 | CASSIAAAGDFLLLHF | TGTGCCAGTAGTATAGCAGCGGCAGGTGACTTTCTACTCCTCCACTTT
. | TRBJ2-7 | 12 | . | TRBV10-3 | CAISSGDYEQYF | TGTGCCATCAGTTCCGGAGACTACGAGCAGTACTTC
TRBD1 | TRBJ1-4 | 14 | . | TRBV7-9 | CASSLSQGEEKLFF | TGTGCCAGCAGCTTAAGTCAGGGGGAGGAAAAACTGTTTTTT
. | TRBJ2-5 | 15 | . | TRBV6-5 | CASSYRLGAGETQYF | TGTGCCAGCAGTTACCGTTTGGGTGCGGGAGAGACCCAGTACTTC
. | TRBJ1-1 | 15 | . | TRBV7-9 | CASSPQTRMNTEAFF | TGTGCCAGCAGCCCCCAGACTAGGATGAACACTGAAGCTTTCTTT
TRBD1 | TRBJ1-1 | 15 | . | TRBV5-5 | CASSSNRGMNTEAFF | TGTGCCAGCTCATCAAACAGGGGGATGAACACTGAAGCTTTCTTT
TRBD1 | TRBJ1-4 | 14 | . | TRBV27 | CASSFDRGNEKLFF | TGTGCCAGCAGTTTTGACAGGGGGAATGAAAAACTGTTTTTT
. | TRBJ2-3 | 15 | . | TRBV5-1 | CASSLGAESTDTQYF | TGCGCCAGCAGCTTGGGAGCGGAGAGCACAGATACGCAGTATTTT
. | TRBJ2-2 | 14 | . | TRBV7-6 | CASSSFLDTGELFF | TGTGCCAGCAGTTCTTTTCTAGACACCGGGGAGCTGTTTTTT
TRBD1 | TRBJ1-6 | 13 | . | TRBV6-5 | CASRDRENSPLHF | TGTGCCAGCAGGGACAGGGAAAATTCACCCCTCCACTTT
. | TRBJ2-5 | 13 | . | TRBV28 | CASSLVPQETQYF | TGTGCCAGCAGTTTAGTTCCGCAAGAGACCCAGTACTTC
TRBD1 | TRBJ2-3 | 15 | . | TRBV10-3 | CASLRGQGALDTQYF | TGTGCCAGCCTGAGAGGACAGGGGGCTTTGGATACGCAGTATTTT
. | TRBJ2-7 | 15 | . | TRBV27 | CASSLSAGAPREQYF | TGTGCCAGCAGTTTATCTGCGGGGGCTCCCAGGGAGCAGTACTTC
. | TRBJ1-5 | 11 | . | TRBV25-1 | CASSHGQRLHF | TGTGCCAGCAGTCACGGACAGCGCCTACATTTT